Below, 30 T cell receptor beta chains from the same sample are listed, as sequenced in a study of beta chain features in type 1 diabetes. Notes on the study in general: Patients with Type 1 diabetes showed moderately but significantly shorter TCRB CDR3s in all four CD4+ subsets.

No antigen is known for these receptors. All of the isolated RNA was reverse transcribed, so expressed TCRB transcripts were sequenced. Clones were sequenced by immunoSEQ multiplex PCR, and TCRdb holds only the in-frame ones, with some missing. Of under 850,000 clones in the sample, over 10% were seen once. What was sequenced was naive CD4+ T cells from blood. The receptors originated from a young man with type 1 diabetes.

This rearrangement joins TRBV4-1 to TRBJ2-7; 11 nucleotides match TRBD2. CDR1 and CDR2 (germline): MGHRA, YSYEKL. V lost 0 bases and J lost 4; bases outside the gene matches: 11. The CDR3 spans 18 residues. The CDR3 bases are TGCGCCAGCAGCCAAGACTCCCCGACTAGCGGGGCACCATACGAGCAGTACTTC. Residues: CASSQDSPTSGAPYEQYF.

The chain employs TRBV2 and TRBJ1-3; a weak D match, TRBD1 (5 bases). CDR1 is SNHLY and CDR2 is FYNNEI in the germline V gene. This CDR3 spans 13 amino acids. The CDR3 DNA follows: TGTGCAGACGCGGGGCCGGATGGAAACACCATATATTTT. This gives the protein CADAGPDGNTIYF. The complete variable domain, with remaining parts taken from reference TRBV2 and TRBJ1-3, reads EPEVTQTPSHQVTQMGQEVILRCVPISNHLYFYWYRQILGQKVEFLVSFYNNEISEKSEIFDDQFSVERPDGSNFTLKIRSTKLEDSAMYFCADAGPDGNTIYFGEGSWLTVV.

The V call is TRBV5-4, the J call TRBJ2-3, with D perhaps matching TRBD1 (5 bases). The CDR3 loop spans 14 amino acids. V dropped 1 base and J dropped 6 bases, with 12 bases sitting between them. The germline V gene encodes CDR1 SGHNT and CDR2 YYREEE (reference sequence). The CDR3 bases are TGTGCCAGCAGCTTGTCTCAGGGCGCCGATACGCAGTATTTT. Its protein is CASSLSQGADTQYF.

J is TRBJ2-3 and V is TRBV6-5, with a weak D call TRBD1 (5 bases). Trimming stripped 0 bases from V and 5 bases from J, with 12 bases between. Germline lookup yields CDR1 MNHEY and CDR2 SVGAGI. This CDR3 region has 15 residues. The CDR3 DNA sequence: TGTGCCAGCAGTTACTCGATTACAGGAAGAGATACGCAGTATTTT. It codes for CASSYSITGRDTQYF.

This clone was counted a few times. The chain joins TRBV6-5 to TRBJ1-6, with 7 bases lining up with TRBD1. With 7 bases clipped from V and 4 bases from J, the junction kept 7 bases outside the gene matches. The germline V gene encodes CDR1 MNHEY and CDR2 SVGAGI. The CDR3 contains 15 residues. The CDR3: CASTRDRVYNSPLHF. CDR3 sequence (DNA): TGTGCCAGCACTCGAGACAGGGTGTATAATTCACCCCTCCACTTT.

The sample holds a few counts of this clone. The chain has TRBV30 and TRBJ1-6; 7 bases line up with TRBD1. The length of the CDR3 is 13 residues. Per the germline V gene, CDR1 is GTSNPN and CDR2 is SVGIG (reference sequence). J lost 6 bases, V lost 4 bases, and 3 bases had no gene match. DNA of the CDR3: TGTGCCTGGAAAAGGGACAGTAATTCACCCCTCCACTTT. Protein sequence: CAWKRDSNSPLHF.

This clone has a handful of counts. The CDR3 sequence: CASSARTGISGNTIYF. CDR3 in DNA: TGTGCCAGCAGTGCCCGGACAGGGATCTCTGGAAACACCATATATTTT. V and J are TRBV2 and TRBJ1-3, with TRBD1 matching over 8 bases. Germline V gene sequence: CDR1 SNHLY, CDR2 FYNNEI. The CDR3 length is 16 residues. V dropped 4 bases and J dropped 0; count of bases not matched to a gene: 5.

This sequence joins TRBV7-9 and TRBJ2-2, with no clear D. The germline gives CDR1 SEHNR, CDR2 FQNEAQ (reference sequence). The CDR3 runs 13 residues. Trimming took off 3 bases at V and 5 bases at J, with 7 bases between the two ends. In DNA, the CDR3 is TGTGCCAGCAGCTTGGCTTCGACCGGGGAGCTGTTTTTT. As protein: CASSLASTGELFF.

The table lists this clone with a few counts. The chain carries TRBV10-3 and TRBJ1-1; D is perhaps TRBD1 (5 bases). Germline V gives CDR1 ENHRY, CDR2 SYGVKD. The CDR3 has 13 amino acids. The V and J ends lost 5 bases and 2 bases respectively, with 9 bases between them. The CDR3 region has the DNA TGTGCCATCAGTTCCAGGGTAAACACTGAAGCTTTCTTT. Its translation: CAISSRVNTEAFF.

The CDR3 region has the DNA TGTGCCAGCAGCCCTACAGGGGGCGAGCAGTACTTC. This translates into CASSPTGGEQYF. The chain couples TRBV6-6 to TRBJ2-7; 8 nucleotides align to TRBD1. The V segment lost 6 bases and the J segment 6 bases; nucleotides outside the gene matches: 4. The CDR3 has 12 amino acids. The V gene's germline CDR1 is MNHNY and CDR2 SVGAGI (reference sequence).

J is TRBJ2-7 and V is TRBV11-2; no definite D call. The V gene lost 0 bases and the J gene lost 2 bases, with 8 bases spanning the gap. There are 14 residues in the CDR3. Germline V gene sequence: CDR1 SGHAT, CDR2 FQNNGV. DNA of the CDR3: TGTGCCAGCAGCTTAGATTTGCGGCCCTACGAGCAGTACTTC. The encoded protein is CASSLDLRPYEQYF.

This clone was picked up a small number of times. J is TRBJ1-5 and V is TRBV6-6; the match to TRBD1 covers 8 bases. There are 13 residues in the CDR3. V trimming: 7 bases; J trimming: 6 bases; junction bases outside the gene matches: 5. The germline V gene encodes CDR1 MNHNY and CDR2 SVGAGI (reference sequence). CDR3 residues: CASTTGVVQPQHF. In DNA, the CDR3 is TGTGCCAGCACGACAGGGGTAGTTCAGCCCCAGCATTTT.

This clone was recorded a few times. The chain employs TRBV5-6 and TRBJ2-7; no clear D. The CDR3 sequence is 12 residues long. CDR1 SGHDT and CDR2 YYEEEE come from the germline V gene. Trimming left V 4 bases short and J 6 bases short, with 11 bases between. The CDR3 sequence is CASSLLRAEQYF. The CDR3 DNA sequence: TGTGCCAGCAGCCTCTTAAGGGCCGAGCAGTACTTC.

J is TRBJ2-3 and V is TRBV18, with a tentative D call TRBD1 (6 bases). The V and J ends lost 6 bases and 4 bases respectively, with 11 bases between them. The V gene's germline CDR1 is KGHSH and CDR2 LQKENI. The CDR3 spans 13 residues. The CDR3 nucleotides are TGTGCCAGCTCGTACGAGGGGGCAGATACGCAGTATTTT. Its translation is CASSYEGADTQYF.

This clone was recorded a few times. V is TRBV10-3 and J is TRBJ1-4, with D perhaps matching TRBD1 (5 bases). Germline V gene sequence: CDR1 ENHRY, CDR2 SYGVKD. Trimming cost V 7 bases and J 3 bases, with 9 bases left between them. CDR3 length: 13 amino acids. In nucleotides, the CDR3 is TGTGCCATCAACGACAGCCCTAATGAAAAACTGTTTTTT. Encoded protein: CAINDSPNEKLFF.

The chain links TRBV30 to TRBJ1-2; perhaps TRBD1 as D (5 bases). Germline V gene sequence: CDR1 GTSNPN, CDR2 SVGIG (reference sequence). V was trimmed by 3 bases and J by 4 bases, leaving 15 bases between them. This CDR3 is 14 amino acids long. The CDR3 region is CAWRIRRAPYGYTF. In DNA form, the CDR3 reads TGTGCCTGGAGAATCCGCAGGGCTCCCTATGGCTACACCTTC.

This clone has a handful of counts. The chain combines TRBV7-9 with TRBJ1-3; D is ambiguous. Trimming left V 7 bases short and J 0 bases short, with 7 bases between. CDR1 and CDR2 (germline): SEHNR, FQNEAQ (reference sequence). CDR3 length: 13 residues. This chain's CDR3 is CASTANSGNTIYF. The CDR3 bases are TGTGCCAGCACCGCGAACTCTGGAAACACCATATATTTT.

CDR3 nucleotide sequence: TGTGCCAGCAGCCCCCAATTGGGGGTATTGGCCAAAAACATTCAGTACTTC. Amino acid sequence: CASSPQLGVLAKNIQYF. The rearrangement uses TRBV16 and TRBJ2-4; D may match TRBD1 or TRBD2 (5 bases each). The CDR3 has 17 residues. Trimming pared 4 bases from V and 1 base from J, leaving 17 bases between. Germline values: CDR1 KGHSY, CDR2 FQNENV. Based on the CDR3 plus reference TRBV16 and TRBJ2-4, the full variable domain is GEEVAQTPKHLVRGEGQKAKLYCAPIKGHSYVFWYQQVLKNEFKFLISFQNENVFDETGMPKERFSAKCLPNSPCSLEIQATKLEDSAVYFCASSPQLGVLAKNIQYFGAGTRLSVL.

This clone was recorded a few times. The chain is built from TRBV6-1 and TRBJ2-5; D might be TRBD1 (5 bases). Germline V gene lookup returns CDR1 MNHNS and CDR2 SASEGT. The length of the CDR3 is 13 residues. Trimming pared 8 bases from V and 1 base from J, leaving 11 bases between. The CDR3 DNA sequence: TGTGCCAGCCTCTTACAGGCCCAAGAGACCCAGTACTTC. It yields the protein CASLLQAQETQYF.

This CDR3 is CASSRTGNKVKQFF. CDR3 DNA: TGTGCCAGCAGCCGGACAGGGAATAAGGTTAAGCAGTTCTTC. This rearrangement joins TRBV6-1 to TRBJ2-1; 8 bases agree with TRBD1. Trimming took 6 bases from V and 11 from J; bases not matched to a gene: 12. The germline V gene has CDR1 MNHNS and CDR2 SASEGT. This CDR3 spans 14 amino acids.

On this clone: At one of its ends the junction is not consistent with the germline gene, which may arise from a read error. The chain joins TRBV2 to TRBJ1-6; weak D call: TRBD1 (6 bases). Germline V gene data show CDR1 as SNHLY and CDR2 as FYNNEI. The CDR3 extends over 15 amino acids. The CDR3 loop reads CASIEQGSYNSPLHF. In nucleotides, the CDR3 is TGTGCCAGCATTGAACAGGGATCCTATAATTCACCCCTCCACTTT.

The chain joins TRBV5-1 to TRBJ2-3; D might be TRBD2 (6 bases). Germline CDR1 SGHRS, CDR2 YFSETQ. The CDR3 sequence is 16 residues long. V dropped 0 bases and J dropped 1 base, with 12 bases sitting between them. The CDR3 nucleotides are TGCGCCAGCAGCTTGGCCAACACGGGGGGCACAGATACGCAGTATTTT. It yields the protein CASSLANTGGTDTQYF.

This clone was counted only a few times. The gene calls are TRBV7-9 and TRBJ2-7, with D tentatively TRBD1 (5 bases). Germline V CDR1 and CDR2: SEHNR, FQNEAQ (reference sequence). The CDR3 extends over 14 amino acids. The ends were cut back, 5 bases at V and 5 bases at J, with 16 bases in the middle. The CDR3 coding sequence is TGTGCCAGCAGCCCCCAGGGAACAGTTAACGAGCAGTACTTC. Protein sequence: CASSPQGTVNEQYF.

The J gene is TRBJ2-1, the V gene TRBV7-2; the match to TRBD2 covers 8 bases. Germline lookup yields CDR1 SGHTA and CDR2 FQGNSA. This CDR3 is 17 amino acids long. With V trimmed by 2 bases and J by 9 bases, 15 bases remained unmatched. The CDR3 here is CASSLRYATSARGEQFF. As DNA, the CDR3 is TGTGCCAGCAGCTTAAGGTATGCGACTAGCGCCAGGGGTGAGCAGTTCTTC.

This clone appeared a few times. The chain carries TRBV19 and TRBJ2-3; no clear D gene. CDR1 LNHDA and CDR2 SQIVND come from the germline V gene (reference sequence). V gave up 6 bases and J gave up 0 bases, with 13 bases separating them. The CDR3 extends over 15 amino acids. The CDR3 nucleotides are TGTGCCAGTAGCCGGGCCTTCCGGAGCACAGATACGCAGTATTTT. Translated: CASSRAFRSTDTQYF.

This clone was found a few times. The chain uses TRBV7-2 and TRBJ2-2; 9 bases line up with TRBD1. Per the germline V gene, CDR1 is SGHTA and CDR2 is FQGNSA. V lost 4 bases to trimming and J lost 5 bases; unmatched junction nucleotides: 5. The CDR3 is made up of 15 amino acids. The CDR3 spells CASSSGQGWTGELFF. DNA for the CDR3: TGTGCCAGCAGCTCGGGACAGGGCTGGACCGGGGAGCTGTTTTTT.

Only a few counts were recorded for this clone. This rearrangement joins TRBV7-2 to TRBJ1-1; D remains unclear. Germline assignment: CDR1 SGHTA and CDR2 FQGNSA. The CDR3 is 13 residues long. V lost 4 bases and J 3 bases, leaving 9 bases between the germline ends. The CDR3: CASSSVMDTEAFF. CDR3 coding DNA: TGTGCCAGCAGCTCTGTGATGGACACTGAAGCTTTCTTT.

This clone showed up just a few times. In nucleotides, the CDR3 is TGTGCCAGCAGACCCCCAGGGGCGGTAGGGGAGCTGTTTTTT. It translates to CASRPPGAVGELFF. The rearrangement uses TRBV28 and TRBJ2-2; D possibly corresponds to TRBD1 (6 bases). This CDR3 has 14 amino acids. V lost 6 bases and J lost 8, with 16 bases in between. CDR1 MDHEN and CDR2 SYDVKM come from the germline V gene.

The chain recombines TRBV12-5 with TRBJ2-5, with 8 positions matching TRBD2. CDR1 is LGHNT and CDR2 is FRNRAP in the germline V gene. CDR3 length: 16 residues. V was pared by 4 bases and J by 5 bases, with 12 bases of the junction left unmatched. CDR3 residues: CASGSLPGLGPETQYF. For the CDR3, the DNA is TGTGCTAGTGGTTCTTTACCGGGACTAGGTCCCGAGACCCAGTACTTC.

The chain combines TRBV13 with TRBJ2-1; 7 positions match TRBD1. The CDR3 loop spans 12 amino acids. The V and J ends lost 5 bases and 7 bases, in that order; junction bases with no gene match: 2. The V gene's germline CDR1 is PRHDT and CDR2 FYEKMQ (reference sequence). The CDR3 loop reads CASSPTGNEQFF. CDR3 nucleotide sequence: TGTGCCAGCAGCCCGACAGGGAATGAGCAGTTCTTC.